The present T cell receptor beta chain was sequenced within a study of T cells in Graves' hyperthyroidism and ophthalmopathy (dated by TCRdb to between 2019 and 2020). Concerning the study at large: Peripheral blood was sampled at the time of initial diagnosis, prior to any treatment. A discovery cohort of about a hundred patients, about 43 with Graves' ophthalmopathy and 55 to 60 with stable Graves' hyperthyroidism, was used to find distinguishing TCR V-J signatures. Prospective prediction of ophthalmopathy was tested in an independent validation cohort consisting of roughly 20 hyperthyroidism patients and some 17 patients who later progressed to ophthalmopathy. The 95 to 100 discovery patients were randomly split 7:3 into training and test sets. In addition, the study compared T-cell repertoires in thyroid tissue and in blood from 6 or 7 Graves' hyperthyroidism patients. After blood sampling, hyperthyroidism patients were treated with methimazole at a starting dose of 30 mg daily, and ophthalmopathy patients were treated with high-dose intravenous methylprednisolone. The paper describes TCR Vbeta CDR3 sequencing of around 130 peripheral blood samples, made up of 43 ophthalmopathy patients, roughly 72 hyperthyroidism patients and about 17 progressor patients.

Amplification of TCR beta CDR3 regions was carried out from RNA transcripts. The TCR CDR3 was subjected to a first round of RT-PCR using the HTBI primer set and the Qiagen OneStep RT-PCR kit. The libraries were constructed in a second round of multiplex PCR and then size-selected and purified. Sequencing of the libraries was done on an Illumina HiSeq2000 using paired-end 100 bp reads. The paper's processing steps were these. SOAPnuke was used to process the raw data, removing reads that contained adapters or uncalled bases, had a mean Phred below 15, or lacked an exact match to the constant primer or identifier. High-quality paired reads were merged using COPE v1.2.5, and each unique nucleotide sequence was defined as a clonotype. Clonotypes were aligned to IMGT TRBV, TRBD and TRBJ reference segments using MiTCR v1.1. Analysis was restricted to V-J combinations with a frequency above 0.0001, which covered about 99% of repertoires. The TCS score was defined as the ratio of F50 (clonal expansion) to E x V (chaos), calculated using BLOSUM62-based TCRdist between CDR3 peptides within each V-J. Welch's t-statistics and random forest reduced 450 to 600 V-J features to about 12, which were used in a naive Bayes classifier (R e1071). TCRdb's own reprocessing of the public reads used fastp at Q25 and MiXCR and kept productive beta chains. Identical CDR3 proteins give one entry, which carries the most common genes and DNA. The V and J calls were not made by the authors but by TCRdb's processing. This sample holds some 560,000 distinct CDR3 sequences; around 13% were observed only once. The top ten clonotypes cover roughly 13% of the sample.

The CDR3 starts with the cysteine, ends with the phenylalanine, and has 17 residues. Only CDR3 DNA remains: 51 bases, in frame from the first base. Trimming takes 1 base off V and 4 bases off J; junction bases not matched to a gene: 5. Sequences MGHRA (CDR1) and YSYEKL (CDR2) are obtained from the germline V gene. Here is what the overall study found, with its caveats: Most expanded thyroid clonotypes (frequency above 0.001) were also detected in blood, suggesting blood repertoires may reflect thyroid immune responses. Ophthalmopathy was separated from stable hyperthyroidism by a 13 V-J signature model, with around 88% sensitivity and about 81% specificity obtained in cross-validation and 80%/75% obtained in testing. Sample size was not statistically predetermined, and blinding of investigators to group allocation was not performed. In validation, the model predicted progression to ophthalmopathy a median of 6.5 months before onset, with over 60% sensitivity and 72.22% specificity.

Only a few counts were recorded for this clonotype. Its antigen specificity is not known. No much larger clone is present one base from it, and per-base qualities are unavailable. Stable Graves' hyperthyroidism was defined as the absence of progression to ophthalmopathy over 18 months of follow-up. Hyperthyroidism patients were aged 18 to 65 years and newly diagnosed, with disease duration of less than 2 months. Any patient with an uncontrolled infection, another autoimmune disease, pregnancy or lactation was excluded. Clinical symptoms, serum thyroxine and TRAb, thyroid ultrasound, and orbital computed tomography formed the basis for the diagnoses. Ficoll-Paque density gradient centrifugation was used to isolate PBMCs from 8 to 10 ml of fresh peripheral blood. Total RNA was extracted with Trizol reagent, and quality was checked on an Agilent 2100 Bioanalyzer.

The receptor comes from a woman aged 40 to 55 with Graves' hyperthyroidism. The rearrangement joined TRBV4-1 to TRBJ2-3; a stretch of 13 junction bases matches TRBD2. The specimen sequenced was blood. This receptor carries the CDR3 CASSQGLAGGWPDTQYF. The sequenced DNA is TGCGCCAGCAGCCAAGGACTAGCGGGAGGTTGGCCAGATACGCAGTATTTT.